The 27 T cell receptor beta chains given below trace back to one sample, sequenced in a study of CD8 T cells in Susac syndrome. A quantity of roughly 0.5 to 1 ug RNA underwent reverse transcription using random hexamers. From the immunoSEQ multiplex PCR reads, TCRdb called clonotypes with MiXCR, one entry per CDR3 protein. The data hold tens of thousands of distinct CDR3 sequences, with approximately 90% observed a single time. The material sequenced was CD8+ T cells from PBMCs. The receptors originated from a human donor in good health.

The count of this clonotype is one. The V call is TRBV4-3, the J call TRBJ1-5; D possibly corresponds to TRBD1 (5 bases). Looked up from germline, CDR1 is LGHNA and CDR2 is YSLEER. The CDR3 contains 15 residues. The V end lost 0 bases, the J end lost 1 base, and 7 bases lay between the germline ends. CDR3 loop: CASSQDWGSNQPQHF. The CDR3 DNA follows: TGCGCCAGCAGCCAAGACTGGGGCAGCAATCAGCCCCAGCATTTT.

The chain combines TRBV7-6 with TRBJ2-3; D remains unclear. Per germline, CDR1 SGHVS and CDR2 FNYEAQ. Trimming shortened V by 2 bases and J by 5 bases, and 11 bases separated the two germline ends. CDR3 length: 14 residues. CDR3 region: CASSLSQLLDTQYF. Here the CDR3 DNA reads TGTGCCAGCAGCTTATCCCAGCTCCTAGATACGCAGTATTTT. Together with reference TRBV7-6 and TRBJ2-3, the CDR3 gives the full variable domain: GAGVSQSPRYKVTKRGQDVALRCDPISGHVSLYWYRQALGQGPEFLTYFNYEAQQDKSGLPNDRFSAERPEGSISTLTIQRTEQRDSAMYRCASSLSQLLDTQYFGPGTRLTVL.

This chain connects TRBV19 to TRBJ1-1; perhaps TRBD1 as D (6 bases). There are 14 residues in the CDR3. Deletions cut 5 bases from V and 2 bases from J, with 12 bases between. Per germline, CDR1 LNHDA and CDR2 SQIVND (reference sequence). The CDR3 region has the DNA TGTGCCAGTAGTGCGACAGGTCGAAACACTGAAGCTTTCTTT. This encodes CASSATGRNTEAFF.

The J gene is TRBJ1-2, the V gene TRBV29-1, with TRBD1 as a possible D gene (5 bases). The germline gives CDR1 SQVTM, CDR2 ANQGSEA. V lost 1 base, J lost 4 bases, and 13 bases lay in between. The CDR3 sequence is 14 residues long. This chain's CDR3 is CSVEGGGPLYGYTF. DNA of the CDR3: TGCAGCGTTGAAGGGGGGGGACCGCTCTATGGCTACACCTTC.

The chain combines TRBV13 with TRBJ2-7; TRBD2 is a possible D gene (5 bases). This CDR3 spans 14 amino acids. V gave up 2 bases and J gave up 2 bases, with 10 bases separating them. Germline lookup yields CDR1 PRHDT and CDR2 FYEKMQ (reference sequence). The CDR3 is CASSLREYPYEQYF. CDR3 DNA: TGTGCCAGCAGCTTAAGGGAGTACCCCTACGAGCAGTACTTC.

The chain links TRBV10-2 to TRBJ1-1; 9 nucleotides line up with TRBD1. The V and J ends lost 2 bases and 5 bases, in that order; junction bases with no gene match: 9. Germline values: CDR1 WSHSY, CDR2 SAAADI. The CDR3 covers 16 residues. The CDR3: CASSETGGASDTEAFF. The CDR3, as DNA: TGCGCCAGCAGTGAGACAGGGGGCGCGTCGGATACTGAAGCTTTCTTT.

The CDR3, as DNA: TGCGCCAGCAGCTTTGGGGACAGGTGGACTAACTATGGCTACACCTTC. This encodes CASSFGDRWTNYGYTF. This chain links TRBV5-1 with TRBJ1-2; TRBD1 aligns across 8 bases. The CDR3 spans 16 residues. V gave up 2 bases and J gave up 0 bases; unmatched junction bases: 6. Germline V gene data show CDR1 as SGHRS and CDR2 as YFSETQ.

The chain uses TRBV5-1 and TRBJ2-7; TRBD2 might be the D (5 bases). The V gene lost 0 bases and the J gene lost 8 bases, with 9 bases spanning the gap. This CDR3 has 12 amino acids. Germline V gene sequence: CDR1 SGHRS, CDR2 YFSETQ. The CDR3 region has the DNA TGCGCCAGCAGCTTGGCCGGGGAAAAGCAGTACTTC. This translates into CASSLAGEKQYF.

This chain joins TRBV4-1 and TRBJ2-1; no firm D call. With 7 bases removed from V and 2 bases from J, the gap between germline ends came to 15 bases. Germline V lookup: CDR1 MGHRA, CDR2 YSYEKL. The CDR3 loop spans 15 amino acids. CDR3 in amino acids: CASTPLGPTYNEQFF. CDR3 DNA sequence: TGCGCCAGCACCCCTCTTGGGCCGACCTACAATGAGCAGTTCTTC.

This chain joins TRBV2 and TRBJ2-7, with 11 bases aligning to TRBD2. The germline V gene encodes CDR1 SNHLY and CDR2 FYNNEI. The CDR3 contains 18 residues. Trimming at V came to 4 bases and at J to 2 bases, leaving 13 bases not matched to a gene. The CDR3 sequence is CASSAAGLAERPTYEQYF. CDR3 nucleotide sequence: TGTGCCAGCAGTGCGGCGGGACTAGCGGAACGCCCTACCTACGAGCAGTACTTC.

V usage is TRBV7-3 and J usage is TRBJ2-1; D not resolved. The length of the CDR3 is 16 residues. With 5 bases removed from V and 3 bases from J, the gap between germline ends came to 17 bases. Per germline, CDR1 SGHTA and CDR2 FQGTGA. The CDR3 here is CASSPSPGLYYNEQFF. The CDR3 bases are TGTGCCAGCAGCCCATCCCCCGGCCTCTACTACAATGAGCAGTTCTTC.

The CDR3 bases are TGTGCCAGCAGTCGGGATTACACTGAAGCTTTCTTT. Translating gives CASSRDYTEAFF. The chain uses TRBV2 and TRBJ1-1; D is ambiguous. CDR1 and CDR2 (germline): SNHLY, FYNNEI. V gave up 5 bases and J gave up 3 bases, with 7 bases separating them. CDR3 length: 12 amino acids.

This clonotype appeared a few times. This chain joins TRBV5-1 and TRBJ2-1; D possibly corresponds to TRBD1 (5 bases). Trimming stripped 2 bases from V and 7 bases from J, with 7 bases between. This CDR3 is 12 amino acids long. The germline V gene has CDR1 SGHRS and CDR2 YFSETQ. CDR3 DNA: TGCGCCAGCAGCTTCTCAGGGAATGAGCAGTTCTTC. It specifies CASSFSGNEQFF.

The V gene is TRBV7-9, the J gene TRBJ2-7, with 7 nucleotides matching TRBD2. Trimming took 5 bases from V and 2 from J; bases not matched to a gene: 6. CDR3 length: 14 residues. Germline CDR1 reads SEHNR; CDR2 reads FQNEAQ (reference sequence). The CDR3 protein is CASSPGGGAYEQYF. The CDR3 nucleotides are TGTGCCAGCAGCCCGGGGGGTGGGGCCTACGAGCAGTACTTC.

The genes are TRBV9 and TRBJ2-7, with TRBD1 matching over 9 bases. Germline assignment: CDR1 SGDLS and CDR2 YYNGEE. The V gene end was trimmed by 0 bases and the J gene end by 3 bases; junction bases not matched to a gene: 10. CDR3 size: 17 residues. The CDR3 DNA is TGTGCCAGCAGCGTAGGAACTCAGGGGACAGGGAGCTACGAGCAGTACTTC. This translates into CASSVGTQGTGSYEQYF.

CDR3 in amino acids: CASSLGRGADTQYF. The CDR3 nucleotides are TGTGCCAGCAGCTTAGGGAGGGGCGCAGATACGCAGTATTTT. This rearrangement joins TRBV7-9 to TRBJ2-3; a possible D gene is TRBD2 (6 bases). Germline lookup yields CDR1 SEHNR and CDR2 FQNEAQ (reference sequence). The CDR3 totals 14 residues. Trimming left V 1 base short and J 4 bases short, with 9 bases between.

CDR3 region: CASSQDFSPWEGSTEAFF. The DNA for the CDR3 is TGCGCCAGCAGCCAAGATTTCTCACCCTGGGAGGGAAGCACTGAAGCTTTCTTT. The J gene is TRBJ1-1, the V gene TRBV4-1; D ambiguous. Per the germline V gene, CDR1 is MGHRA and CDR2 is YSYEKL. The CDR3 is 18 amino acids. V was pared by 0 bases and J by 4 bases, with 21 bases between.

This chain uses TRBV4-1 with TRBJ2-3, with D hard to call. The CDR3 is 13 residues long. V gave up 0 bases and J gave up 6 bases, with 7 bases separating them. The V gene's germline CDR1 is MGHRA and CDR2 YSYEKL. The CDR3 nucleotides read TGCGCCAGCAGCCAAGACGGATCCGATACGCAGTATTTT. This encodes CASSQDGSDTQYF.

The chain has TRBV5-4 and TRBJ2-7, with 8 bases that match TRBD1. The germline gives CDR1 SGHNT, CDR2 YYREEE (reference sequence). CDR3 length equals 14 residues. V dropped 4 bases and J dropped 2; count of bases not matched to a gene: 5. The CDR3 DNA is TGTGCCAGCAGCCGACAGGGGTCTCCCTACGAGCAGTACTTC. It encodes CASSRQGSPYEQYF.

This chain joins TRBV6-5 and TRBJ2-1; TRBD1 matches at 7 bases. Germline V gives CDR1 MNHEY, CDR2 SVGAGI. Trimming cost V 6 bases and J 0 bases; bases outside gene matches: 5. The length of the CDR3 is 15 residues. For the CDR3, the DNA is TGTGCCAGCAGCCCCGGACAGGTCTCCTACAATGAGCAGTTCTTC. It codes for CASSPGQVSYNEQFF.

Turning to this clonotype: One end of the junction fails to match germline, which may point to a read error. The CDR3 DNA reads TGTGCCAGCAGTTACTCCGGGGGCAGGGTCCACGATCAGTACTTC. Its protein is CASSYSGGRVHDQYF. J is TRBJ2-7 and V is TRBV6-2 or TRBV6-3; D is tentatively TRBD1 or TRBD2 (6 bases each). Germline CDR1 and CDR2: MNHEY and SVGEGT. There are 15 residues in the CDR3.

The rearrangement uses TRBV20-1 and TRBJ2-7; D is perhaps TRBD2 (5 bases). Germline V CDR1 and CDR2: DFQATT, SNEGSKA (reference sequence). Trimming took off 3 bases at V and 5 bases at J, with 23 bases between the two ends. The CDR3 sequence is 16 residues long. The CDR3 region is CSASYTYSGFIDEQYF. The CDR3 DNA is TGCAGTGCTAGCTACACTTACTCGGGATTTATCGACGAGCAGTACTTC.

The rearrangement joins TRBV7-6 to TRBJ1-1, with TRBD1 matching over 7 bases. V lost 5 bases to trimming and J lost 3 bases; unmatched junction nucleotides: 6. CDR1 is SGHVS and CDR2 is FNYEAQ in the germline V gene. The CDR3 length is 14 residues. This CDR3 reads CASSPGGGYTEAFF. The CDR3 nucleotides are TGTGCCAGCAGCCCCGGAGGGGGCTACACTGAAGCTTTCTTT.

The chain recombines TRBV7-6 with TRBJ1-1; D gene uncertain. Trimming pared 0 bases from V and 5 bases from J, leaving 7 bases between. From germline, CDR1 is SGHVS and CDR2 FNYEAQ. This CDR3 is built from 13 residues. The CDR3 sequence: CASSLALGTEAFF. The CDR3 region has the DNA TGTGCCAGCAGCTTAGCCCTCGGAACTGAAGCTTTCTTT.

The gene calls are TRBV25-1 and TRBJ1-5; D is unclear. Germline lookup yields CDR1 MGHDK and CDR2 SYGVNS. With 2 bases removed from V and 0 bases from J, the gap between germline ends came to 14 bases. The CDR3 sequence is 17 residues long. The CDR3 nucleotides are TGTGCCAGCAGTGAAGGAAACAAACTTTATAGCAATCAGCCCCAGCATTTT. It translates to CASSEGNKLYSNQPQHF.

The sample holds one count of this clonotype. The V and J genes are TRBV20-1 and TRBJ1-2, with unresolved D. The CDR3 has 14 amino acids. The V gene lost 0 bases and the J gene lost 4 bases, with 12 bases spanning the gap. Germline V gene data show CDR1 as DFQATT and CDR2 as SNEGSKA (reference sequence). CDR3 loop: CSARDLAQIYGYTF. The DNA for the CDR3 is TGCAGTGCTAGAGATCTCGCGCAGATCTATGGCTACACCTTC.

The sample holds one count of this clonotype. For the CDR3, the DNA is TGTGCCAGTAGTGCTGATCTTGGGGCTATATCCGGAAACACCATATATTTT. Its translation is CASSADLGAISGNTIYF. The rearrangement joins TRBV19 to TRBJ1-3; a weak D match, TRBD1 (5 bases). V was cut by 5 bases and J by 4 bases, with 21 bases left in between. Germline assignment: CDR1 LNHDA and CDR2 SQIVND (reference sequence). This CDR3 spans 17 amino acids.